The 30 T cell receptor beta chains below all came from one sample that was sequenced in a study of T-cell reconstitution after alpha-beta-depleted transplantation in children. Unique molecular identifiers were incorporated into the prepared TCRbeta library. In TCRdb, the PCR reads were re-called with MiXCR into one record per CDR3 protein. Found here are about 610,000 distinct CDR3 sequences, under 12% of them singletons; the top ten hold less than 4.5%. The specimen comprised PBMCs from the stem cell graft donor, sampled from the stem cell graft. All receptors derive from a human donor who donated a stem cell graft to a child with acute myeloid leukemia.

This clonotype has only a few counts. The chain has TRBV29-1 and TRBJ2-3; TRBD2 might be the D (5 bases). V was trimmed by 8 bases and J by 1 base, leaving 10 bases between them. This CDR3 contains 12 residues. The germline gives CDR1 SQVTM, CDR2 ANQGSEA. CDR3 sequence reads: CSTISGTDTQYF. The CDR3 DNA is TGCAGCACTATTAGCGGCACAGATACGCAGTATTTT.

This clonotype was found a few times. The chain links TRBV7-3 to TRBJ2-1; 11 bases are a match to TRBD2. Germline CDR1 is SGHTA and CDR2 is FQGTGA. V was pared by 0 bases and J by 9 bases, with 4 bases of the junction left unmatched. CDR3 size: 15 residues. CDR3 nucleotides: TGTGCCAGCAGCTTAACGATAGCGGGAGGGTCTGAGCAGTTCTTC. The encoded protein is CASSLTIAGGSEQFF.

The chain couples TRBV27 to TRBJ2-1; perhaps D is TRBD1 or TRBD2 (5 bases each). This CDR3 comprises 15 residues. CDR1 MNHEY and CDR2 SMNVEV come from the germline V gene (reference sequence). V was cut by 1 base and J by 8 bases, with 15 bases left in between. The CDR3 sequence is CASSLLESVGDEQFF. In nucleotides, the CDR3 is TGTGCCAGCAGTTTATTGGAGTCGGTGGGGGATGAGCAGTTCTTC.

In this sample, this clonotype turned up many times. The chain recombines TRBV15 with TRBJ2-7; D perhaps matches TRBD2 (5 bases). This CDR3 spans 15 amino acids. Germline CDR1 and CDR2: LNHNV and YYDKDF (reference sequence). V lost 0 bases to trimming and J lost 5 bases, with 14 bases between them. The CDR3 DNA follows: TGTGCCACCAGCAGAGATACCCGGGGAGTGGACGAGCAGTACTTC. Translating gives CATSRDTRGVDEQYF.

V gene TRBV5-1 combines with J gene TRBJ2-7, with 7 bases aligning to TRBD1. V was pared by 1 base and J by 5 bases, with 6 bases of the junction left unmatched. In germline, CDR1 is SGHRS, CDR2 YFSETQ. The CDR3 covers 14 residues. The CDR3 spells CASSLTRQGNEQYF. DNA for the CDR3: TGCGCCAGCAGCTTGACGCGACAGGGTAACGAGCAGTACTTC.

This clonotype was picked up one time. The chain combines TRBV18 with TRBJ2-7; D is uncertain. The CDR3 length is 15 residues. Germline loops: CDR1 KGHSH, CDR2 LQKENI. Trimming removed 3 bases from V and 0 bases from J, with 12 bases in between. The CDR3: CASSPERLSSYEQYF. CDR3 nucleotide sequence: TGTGCCAGCTCACCGGAGCGATTGAGCTCCTACGAGCAGTACTTC.

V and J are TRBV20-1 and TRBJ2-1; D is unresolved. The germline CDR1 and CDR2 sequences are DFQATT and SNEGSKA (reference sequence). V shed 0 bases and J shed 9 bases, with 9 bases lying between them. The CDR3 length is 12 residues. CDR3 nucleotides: TGCAGTGCTAGAGATGAGATGGCTGAGCAGTTCTTC. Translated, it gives CSARDEMAEQFF.

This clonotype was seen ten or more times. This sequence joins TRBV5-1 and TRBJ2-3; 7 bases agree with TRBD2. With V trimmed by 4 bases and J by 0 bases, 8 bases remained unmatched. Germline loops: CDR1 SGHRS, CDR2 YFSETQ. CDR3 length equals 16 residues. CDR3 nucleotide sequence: TGCGCCAGCAGCGGAAGACTAGCAGCTAGCACAGATACGCAGTATTTT. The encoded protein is CASSGRLAASTDTQYF.

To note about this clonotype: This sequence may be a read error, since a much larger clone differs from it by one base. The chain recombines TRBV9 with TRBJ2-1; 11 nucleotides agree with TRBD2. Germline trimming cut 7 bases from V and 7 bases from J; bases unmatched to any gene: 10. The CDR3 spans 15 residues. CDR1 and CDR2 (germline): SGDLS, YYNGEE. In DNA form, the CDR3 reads TGTGCCAGCGGTTTACCTAGCGGGAGGACAAATGAGCAGTTCTTC. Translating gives CASGLPSGRTNEQFF.

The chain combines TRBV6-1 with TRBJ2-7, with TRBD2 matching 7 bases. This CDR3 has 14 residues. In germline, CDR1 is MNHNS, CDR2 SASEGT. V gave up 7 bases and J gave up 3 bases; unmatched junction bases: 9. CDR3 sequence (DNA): TGTGCCAGCAACACCCCGGGACTAAGCTACGAGCAGTACTTC. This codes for CASNTPGLSYEQYF.

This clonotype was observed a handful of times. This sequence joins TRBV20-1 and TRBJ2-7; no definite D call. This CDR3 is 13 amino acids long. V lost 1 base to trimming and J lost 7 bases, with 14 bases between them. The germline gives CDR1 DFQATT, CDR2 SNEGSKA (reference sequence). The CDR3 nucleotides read TGCAGTGCTAGAGGTGGTGGGCTAGGGGAGCAGTACTTC. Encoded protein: CSARGGGLGEQYF.

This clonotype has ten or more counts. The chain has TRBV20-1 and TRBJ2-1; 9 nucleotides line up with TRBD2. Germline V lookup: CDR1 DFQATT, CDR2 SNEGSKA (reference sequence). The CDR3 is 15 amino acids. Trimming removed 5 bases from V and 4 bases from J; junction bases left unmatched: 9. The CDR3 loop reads CSAPRTSASYNEQFF. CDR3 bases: TGCAGTGCTCCCCGGACTAGCGCTTCGTACAATGAGCAGTTCTTC.

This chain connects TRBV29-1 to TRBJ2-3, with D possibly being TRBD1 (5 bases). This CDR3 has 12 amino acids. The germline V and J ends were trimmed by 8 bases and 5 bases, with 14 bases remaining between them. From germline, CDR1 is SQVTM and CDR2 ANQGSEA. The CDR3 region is CSIWTTQDTQYF. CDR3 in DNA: TGCAGCATTTGGACAACGCAAGATACGCAGTATTTT.

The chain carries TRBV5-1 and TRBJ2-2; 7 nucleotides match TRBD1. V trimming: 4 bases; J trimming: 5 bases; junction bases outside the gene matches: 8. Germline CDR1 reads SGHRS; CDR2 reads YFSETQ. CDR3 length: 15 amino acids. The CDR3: CASSEGQSGTGELFF. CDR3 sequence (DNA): TGCGCCAGCAGCGAGGGACAGTCAGGAACCGGGGAGCTGTTTTTT.

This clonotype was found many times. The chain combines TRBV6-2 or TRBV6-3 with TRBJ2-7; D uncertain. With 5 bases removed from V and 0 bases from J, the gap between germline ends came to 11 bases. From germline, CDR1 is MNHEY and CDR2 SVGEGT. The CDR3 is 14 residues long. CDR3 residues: CASSRLLSSYEQYF. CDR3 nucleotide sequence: TGTGCCAGCAGTCGACTCCTCAGCTCCTACGAGCAGTACTTC.

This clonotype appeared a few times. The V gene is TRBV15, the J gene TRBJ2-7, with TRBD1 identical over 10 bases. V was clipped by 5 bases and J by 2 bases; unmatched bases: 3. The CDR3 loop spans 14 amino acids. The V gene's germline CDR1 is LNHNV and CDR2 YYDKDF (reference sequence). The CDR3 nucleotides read TGTGCCACCAGCTTCGGACAGGGGGCCTACGAGCAGTACTTC. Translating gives CATSFGQGAYEQYF.

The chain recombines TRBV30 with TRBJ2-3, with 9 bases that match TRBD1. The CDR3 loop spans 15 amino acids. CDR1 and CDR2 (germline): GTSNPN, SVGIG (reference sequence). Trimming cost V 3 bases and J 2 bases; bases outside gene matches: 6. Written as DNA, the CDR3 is TGTGCCTGGAGCGCCCGACAGGGGGTCACAGATACGCAGTATTTT. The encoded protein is CAWSARQGVTDTQYF.

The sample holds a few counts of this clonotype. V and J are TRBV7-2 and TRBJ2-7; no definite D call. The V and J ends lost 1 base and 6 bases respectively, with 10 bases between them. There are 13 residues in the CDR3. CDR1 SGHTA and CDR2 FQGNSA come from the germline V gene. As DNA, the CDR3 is TGTGCCAGCAGCTTAGTAATTGCATCCGAGCAGTACTTC. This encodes CASSLVIASEQYF.

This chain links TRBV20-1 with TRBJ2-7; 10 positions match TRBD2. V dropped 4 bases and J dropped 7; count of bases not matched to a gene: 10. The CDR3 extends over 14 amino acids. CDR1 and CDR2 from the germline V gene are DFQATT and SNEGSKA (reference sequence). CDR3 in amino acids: CSATDLAGVREQYF. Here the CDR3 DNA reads TGCAGTGCTACTGATCTAGCGGGAGTAAGAGAGCAGTACTTC.

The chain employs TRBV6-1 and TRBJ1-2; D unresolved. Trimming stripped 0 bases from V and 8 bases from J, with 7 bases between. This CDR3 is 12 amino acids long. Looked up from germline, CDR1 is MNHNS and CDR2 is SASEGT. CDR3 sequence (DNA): TGTGCCAGCAGTGAAGCAGGTCTCGGCTACACCTTC. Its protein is CASSEAGLGYTF.

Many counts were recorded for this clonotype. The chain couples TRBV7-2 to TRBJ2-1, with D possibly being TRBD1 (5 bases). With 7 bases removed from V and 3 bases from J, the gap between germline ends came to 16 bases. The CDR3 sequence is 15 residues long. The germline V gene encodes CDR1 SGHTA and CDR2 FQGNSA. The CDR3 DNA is TGTGCCAGCACCCCCACGACAGTATACTACAATGAGCAGTTCTTC. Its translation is CASTPTTVYYNEQFF.

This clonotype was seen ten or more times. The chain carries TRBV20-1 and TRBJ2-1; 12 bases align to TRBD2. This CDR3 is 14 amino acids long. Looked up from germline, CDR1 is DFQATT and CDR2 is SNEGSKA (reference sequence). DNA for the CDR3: TGCAGCACTAGCGGGAGGTCCCCACGGATCGTGCAGTTCTTC. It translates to CSTSGRSPRIVQFF.

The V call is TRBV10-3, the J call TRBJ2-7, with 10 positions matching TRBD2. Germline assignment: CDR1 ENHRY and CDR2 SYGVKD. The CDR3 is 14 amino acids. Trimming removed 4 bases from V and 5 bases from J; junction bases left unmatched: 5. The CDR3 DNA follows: TGTGCCATCAGTGCTTCTAGCGGGAGTAACGAGCAGTACTTC. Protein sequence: CAISASSGSNEQYF.

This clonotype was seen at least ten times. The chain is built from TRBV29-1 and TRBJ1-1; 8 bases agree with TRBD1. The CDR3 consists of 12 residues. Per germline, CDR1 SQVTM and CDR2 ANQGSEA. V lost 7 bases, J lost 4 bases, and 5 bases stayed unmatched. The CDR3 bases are TGCAGCGCAGGACAGGGACTCACTGAAGCTTTCTTT. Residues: CSAGQGLTEAFF.

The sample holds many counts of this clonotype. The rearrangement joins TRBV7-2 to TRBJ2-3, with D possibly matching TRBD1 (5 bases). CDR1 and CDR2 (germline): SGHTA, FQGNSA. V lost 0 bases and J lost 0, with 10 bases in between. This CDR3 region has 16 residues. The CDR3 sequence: CASSLAPGWSTDTQYF. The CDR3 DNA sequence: TGTGCCAGCAGCTTAGCCCCAGGGTGGAGCACAGATACGCAGTATTTT.

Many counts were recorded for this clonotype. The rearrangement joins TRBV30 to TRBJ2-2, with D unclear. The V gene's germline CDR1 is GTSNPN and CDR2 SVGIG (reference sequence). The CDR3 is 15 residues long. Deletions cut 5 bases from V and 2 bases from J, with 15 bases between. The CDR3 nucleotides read TGTGCCTGGGAAATGGGGTCTGTCAACACCGGGGAGCTGTTTTTT. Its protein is CAWEMGSVNTGELFF.

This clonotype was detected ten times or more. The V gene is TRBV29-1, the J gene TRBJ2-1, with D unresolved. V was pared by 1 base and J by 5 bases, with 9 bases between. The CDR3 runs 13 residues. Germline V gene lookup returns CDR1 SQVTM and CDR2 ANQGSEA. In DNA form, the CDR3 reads TGCAGCGTTGAAGTGGGTGTGGACAATGAGCAGTTCTTC. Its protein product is CSVEVGVDNEQFF.

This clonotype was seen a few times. The DNA of the CDR3 is TGTGCCAGTAGTAGCGCTAGCTGGGGTGAGCAGTTCTTC. The encoded protein is CASSSASWGEQFF. V gene TRBV19 combines with J gene TRBJ2-1; TRBD2 is a possible D gene (5 bases). Germline assignment: CDR1 LNHDA and CDR2 SQIVND (reference sequence). Trimming cost V 4 bases and J 9 bases, with 13 bases left between them. The CDR3 totals 13 residues.

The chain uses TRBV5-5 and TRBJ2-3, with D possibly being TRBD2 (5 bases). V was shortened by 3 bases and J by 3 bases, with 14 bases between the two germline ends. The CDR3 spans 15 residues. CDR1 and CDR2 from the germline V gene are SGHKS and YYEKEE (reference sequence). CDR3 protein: CASSSFSGRTDTQYF. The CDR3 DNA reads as TGTGCCAGCAGCTCGTTCAGTGGGAGAACAGATACGCAGTATTTT. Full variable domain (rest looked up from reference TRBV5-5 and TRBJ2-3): DAGVTQSPTHLIKTRGQQVTLRCSPISGHKSVSWYQQVLGQGPQFIFQYYEKEERGRGNFPDRFSARQFPNYSSELNVNALLLGDSALYLCASSSFSGRTDTQYFGPGTRLTVL.

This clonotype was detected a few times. This CDR3 reads CSARDHLRGNEQFF. The CDR3 DNA follows: TGCAGTGCTAGAGATCACTTGCGGGGCAATGAGCAGTTCTTC. The rearrangement uses TRBV20-1 and TRBJ2-1, with a tentative D call TRBD2 (6 bases). Germline V gene lookup returns CDR1 DFQATT and CDR2 SNEGSKA (reference sequence). This CDR3 is built from 14 residues. Trimming took off 0 bases at V and 6 bases at J, with 12 bases between the two ends.